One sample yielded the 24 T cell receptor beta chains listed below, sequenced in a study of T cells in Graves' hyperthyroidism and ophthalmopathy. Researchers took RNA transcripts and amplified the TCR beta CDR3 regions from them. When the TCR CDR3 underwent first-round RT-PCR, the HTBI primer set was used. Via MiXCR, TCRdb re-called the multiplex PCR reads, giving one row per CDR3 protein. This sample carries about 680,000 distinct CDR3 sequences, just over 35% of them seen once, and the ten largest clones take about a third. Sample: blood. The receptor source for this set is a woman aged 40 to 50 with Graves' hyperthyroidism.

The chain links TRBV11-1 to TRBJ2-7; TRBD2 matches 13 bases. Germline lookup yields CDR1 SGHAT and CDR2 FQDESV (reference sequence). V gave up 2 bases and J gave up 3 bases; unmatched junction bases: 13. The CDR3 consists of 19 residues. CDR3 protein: CASSLRPPLAGGPLYEQYF. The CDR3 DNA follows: TGTGCCAGCAGCTTAAGGCCCCCACTAGCGGGAGGGCCTCTCTACGAGCAGTACTTC.

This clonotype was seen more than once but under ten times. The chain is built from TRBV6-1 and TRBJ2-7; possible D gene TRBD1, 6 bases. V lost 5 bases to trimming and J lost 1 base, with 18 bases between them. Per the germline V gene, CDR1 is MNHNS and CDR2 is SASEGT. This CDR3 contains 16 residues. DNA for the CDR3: TGTGCCAGCAGTTGGCCCCTGGGACACAATTCCTACGAGCAGTACTTC. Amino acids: CASSWPLGHNSYEQYF.

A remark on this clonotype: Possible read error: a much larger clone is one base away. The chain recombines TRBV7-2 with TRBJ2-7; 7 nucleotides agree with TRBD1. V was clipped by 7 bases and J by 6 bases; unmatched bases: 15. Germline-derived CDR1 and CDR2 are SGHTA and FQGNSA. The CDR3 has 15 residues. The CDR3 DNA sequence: TGTGCCAGCAACCTCCGCCGGGACAGAGTAGCCGAGCAGTACTTC. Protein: CASNLRRDRVAEQYF.

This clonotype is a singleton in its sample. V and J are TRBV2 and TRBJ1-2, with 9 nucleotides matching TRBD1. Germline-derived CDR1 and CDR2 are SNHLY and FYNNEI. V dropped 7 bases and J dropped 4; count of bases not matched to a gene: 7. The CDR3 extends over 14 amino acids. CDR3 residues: CASTHRGLGYGYTF. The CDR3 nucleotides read TGTGCCAGCACACACAGGGGGCTTGGCTATGGCTACACCTTC. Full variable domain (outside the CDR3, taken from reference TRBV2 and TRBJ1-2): EPEVTQTPSHQVTQMGQEVILRCVPISNHLYFYWYRQILGQKVEFLVSFYNNEISEKSEIFDDQFSVERPDGSNFTLKIRSTKLEDSAMYFCASTHRGLGYGYTFGSGTRLTVV.

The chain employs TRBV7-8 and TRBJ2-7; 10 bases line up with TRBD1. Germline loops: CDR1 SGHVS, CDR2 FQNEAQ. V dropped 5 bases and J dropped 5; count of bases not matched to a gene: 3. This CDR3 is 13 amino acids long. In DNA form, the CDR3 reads TGTGCCAGCAGCCCGACAGGGGGCCACGAGCAGTACTTC. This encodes CASSPTGGHEQYF.

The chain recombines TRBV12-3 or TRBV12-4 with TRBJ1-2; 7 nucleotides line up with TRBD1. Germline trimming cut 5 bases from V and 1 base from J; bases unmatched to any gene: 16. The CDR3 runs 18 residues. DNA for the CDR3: TGTGCCAGCAGTGCGGGAGGTCACCGGGACAGAGTTAACTATGGCTACACCTTC. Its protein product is CASSAGGHRDRVNYGYTF.

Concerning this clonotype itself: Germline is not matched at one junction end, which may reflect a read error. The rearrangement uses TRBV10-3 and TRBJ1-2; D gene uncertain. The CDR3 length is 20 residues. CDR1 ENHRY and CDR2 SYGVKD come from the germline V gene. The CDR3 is CASSFLQILRSRGANYGYTF. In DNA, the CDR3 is TGTGCCAGCAGTTTTCTACAGATACTGAGAAGCCGGGGAGCTAACTATGGCTACACCTTC.

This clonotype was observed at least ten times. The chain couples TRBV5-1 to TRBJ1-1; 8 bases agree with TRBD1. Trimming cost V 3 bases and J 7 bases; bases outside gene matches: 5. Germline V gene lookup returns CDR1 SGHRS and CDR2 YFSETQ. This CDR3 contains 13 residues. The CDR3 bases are TGCGCCAGCAGCTCGACAGGGGATGGTGAAGCTTTCTTT. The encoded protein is CASSSTGDGEAFF. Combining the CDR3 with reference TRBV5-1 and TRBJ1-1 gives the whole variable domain KAGVTQTPRYLIKTRGQQVTLSCSPISGHRSVSWYQQTPGQGLQFLFEYFSETQRNKGNFPGRFSGRQFSNSRSEMNVSTLELGDSALYLCASSSTGDGEAFFGQGTRLTVV.

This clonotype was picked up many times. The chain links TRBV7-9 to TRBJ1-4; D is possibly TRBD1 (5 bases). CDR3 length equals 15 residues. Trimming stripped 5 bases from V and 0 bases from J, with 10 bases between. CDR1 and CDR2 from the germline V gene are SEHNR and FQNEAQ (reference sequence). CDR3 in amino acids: CASSKDSATNEKLFF. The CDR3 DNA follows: TGTGCCAGCAGCAAAGACAGTGCAACTAATGAAAAACTGTTTTTT. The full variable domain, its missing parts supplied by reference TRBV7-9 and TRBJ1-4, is DTGVSQNPRHKITKRGQNVTFRCDPISEHNRLYWYRQTLGQGPEFLTYFQNEAQLEKSRLLSDRFSAERPKGSFSTLEIQRTEQGDSAMYLCASSKDSATNEKLFFGSGTQLSVL.

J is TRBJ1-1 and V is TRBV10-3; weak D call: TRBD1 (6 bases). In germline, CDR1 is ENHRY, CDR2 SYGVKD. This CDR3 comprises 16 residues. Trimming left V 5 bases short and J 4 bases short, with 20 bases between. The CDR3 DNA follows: TGTGCCATCAGTCAGACGGGGGGGGCGCGGGGCACTGAAGCTTTCTTT. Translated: CAISQTGGARGTEAFF.

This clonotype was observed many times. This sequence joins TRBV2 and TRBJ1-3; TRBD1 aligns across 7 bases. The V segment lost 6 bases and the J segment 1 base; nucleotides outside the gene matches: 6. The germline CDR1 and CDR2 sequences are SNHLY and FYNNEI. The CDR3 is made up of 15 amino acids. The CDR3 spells CASRRRDRSGNTIYF. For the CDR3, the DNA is TGTGCCAGCAGAAGACGGGACAGATCTGGAAACACCATATATTTT.

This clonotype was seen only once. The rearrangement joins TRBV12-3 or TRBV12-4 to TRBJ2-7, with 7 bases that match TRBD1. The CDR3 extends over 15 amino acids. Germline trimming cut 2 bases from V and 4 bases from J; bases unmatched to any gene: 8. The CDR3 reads CASSLRDSHLYEQYF. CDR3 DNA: TGTGCCAGCAGTTTAAGGGACAGTCATTTATACGAGCAGTACTTC.

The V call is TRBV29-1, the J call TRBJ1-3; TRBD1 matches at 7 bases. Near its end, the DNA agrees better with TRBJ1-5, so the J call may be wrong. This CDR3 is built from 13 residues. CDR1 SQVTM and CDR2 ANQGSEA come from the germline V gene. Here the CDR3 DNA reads TGCAGCGTTGGACAGGGAACAGGGCAGCCCCAGCATTTT. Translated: CSVGQGTGQPQHF.

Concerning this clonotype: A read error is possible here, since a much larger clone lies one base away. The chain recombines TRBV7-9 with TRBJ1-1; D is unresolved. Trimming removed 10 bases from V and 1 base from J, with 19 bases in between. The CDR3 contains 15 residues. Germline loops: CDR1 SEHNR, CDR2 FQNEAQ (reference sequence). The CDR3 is CATDTKLEKNTEAFF. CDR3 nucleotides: TGTGCCACCGACACCAAGTTAGAGAAGAACACTGAAGCTTTCTTT.

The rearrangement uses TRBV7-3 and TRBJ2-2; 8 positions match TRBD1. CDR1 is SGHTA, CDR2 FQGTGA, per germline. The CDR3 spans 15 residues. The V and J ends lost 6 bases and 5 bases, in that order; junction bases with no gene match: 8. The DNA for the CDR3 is TGTGCCAGCAGTTATTACAGGGGGGCTACCGGGGAGCTGTTTTTT. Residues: CASSYYRGATGELFF.

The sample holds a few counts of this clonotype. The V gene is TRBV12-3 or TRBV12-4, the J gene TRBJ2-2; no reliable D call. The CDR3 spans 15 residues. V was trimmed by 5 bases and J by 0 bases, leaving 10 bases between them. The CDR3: CASSPMSSNTGELFF. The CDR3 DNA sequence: TGTGCCAGCAGTCCCATGTCGTCGAACACCGGGGAGCTGTTTTTT.

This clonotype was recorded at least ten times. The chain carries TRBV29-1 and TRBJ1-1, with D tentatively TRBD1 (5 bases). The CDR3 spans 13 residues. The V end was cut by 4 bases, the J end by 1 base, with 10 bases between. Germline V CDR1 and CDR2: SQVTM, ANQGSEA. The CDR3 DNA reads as TGCAGCGTTGTCGGGGGTCGGAACACTGAAGCTTTCTTT. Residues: CSVVGGRNTEAFF.

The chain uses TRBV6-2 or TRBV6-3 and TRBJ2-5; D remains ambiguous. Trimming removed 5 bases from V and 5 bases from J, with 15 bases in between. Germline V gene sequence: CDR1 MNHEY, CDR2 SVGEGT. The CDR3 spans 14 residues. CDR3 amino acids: CASSMGHSPETQYF. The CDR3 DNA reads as TGTGCCAGCAGTATGGGCCACTCGCCGGAGACCCAGTACTTC.

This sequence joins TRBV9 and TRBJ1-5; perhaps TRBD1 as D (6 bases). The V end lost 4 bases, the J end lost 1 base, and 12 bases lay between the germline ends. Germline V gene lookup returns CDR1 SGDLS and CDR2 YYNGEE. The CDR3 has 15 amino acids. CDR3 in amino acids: CASSLKGGSNQPQHF. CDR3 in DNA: TGTGCCAGCAGCTTGAAGGGGGGGAGCAATCAGCCCCAGCATTTT.

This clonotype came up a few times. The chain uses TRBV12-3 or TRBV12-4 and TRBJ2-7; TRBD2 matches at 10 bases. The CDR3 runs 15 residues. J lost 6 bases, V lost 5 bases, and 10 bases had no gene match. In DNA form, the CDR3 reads TGTGCCAGCAGTCCTAGCGGGAGCGCTTCTGGCGAGCAGTACTTC. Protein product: CASSPSGSASGEQYF.

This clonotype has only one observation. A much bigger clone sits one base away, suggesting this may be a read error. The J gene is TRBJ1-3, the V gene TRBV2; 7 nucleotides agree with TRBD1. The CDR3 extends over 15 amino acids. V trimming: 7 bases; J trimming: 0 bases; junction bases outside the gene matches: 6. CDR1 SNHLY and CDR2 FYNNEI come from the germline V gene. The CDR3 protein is CASIEQGSSGNTIYF. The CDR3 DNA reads TGTGCCAGCATCGAACAGGGGAGCTCTGGAAACACCATATATTTT.

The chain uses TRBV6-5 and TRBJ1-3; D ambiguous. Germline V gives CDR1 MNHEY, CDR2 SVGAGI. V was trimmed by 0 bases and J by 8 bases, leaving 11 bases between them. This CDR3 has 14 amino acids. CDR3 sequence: CASSYSEPGYTIYF. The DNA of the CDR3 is TGTGCCAGCAGTTACTCTGAACCGGGGTACACCATATATTTT.

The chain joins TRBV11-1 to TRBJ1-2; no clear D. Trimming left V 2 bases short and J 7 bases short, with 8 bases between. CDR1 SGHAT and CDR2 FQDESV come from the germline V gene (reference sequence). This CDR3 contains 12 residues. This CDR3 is CASSLWESGYTF. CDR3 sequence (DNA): TGTGCCAGCAGCTTATGGGAATCTGGCTACACCTTC.

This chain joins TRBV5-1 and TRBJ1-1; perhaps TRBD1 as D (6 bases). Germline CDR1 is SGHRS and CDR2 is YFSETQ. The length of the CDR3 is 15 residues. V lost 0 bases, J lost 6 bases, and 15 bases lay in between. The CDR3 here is CASSLATGNFAEAFF. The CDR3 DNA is TGCGCCAGCAGCTTGGCTACAGGGAATTTCGCTGAAGCTTTCTTT.